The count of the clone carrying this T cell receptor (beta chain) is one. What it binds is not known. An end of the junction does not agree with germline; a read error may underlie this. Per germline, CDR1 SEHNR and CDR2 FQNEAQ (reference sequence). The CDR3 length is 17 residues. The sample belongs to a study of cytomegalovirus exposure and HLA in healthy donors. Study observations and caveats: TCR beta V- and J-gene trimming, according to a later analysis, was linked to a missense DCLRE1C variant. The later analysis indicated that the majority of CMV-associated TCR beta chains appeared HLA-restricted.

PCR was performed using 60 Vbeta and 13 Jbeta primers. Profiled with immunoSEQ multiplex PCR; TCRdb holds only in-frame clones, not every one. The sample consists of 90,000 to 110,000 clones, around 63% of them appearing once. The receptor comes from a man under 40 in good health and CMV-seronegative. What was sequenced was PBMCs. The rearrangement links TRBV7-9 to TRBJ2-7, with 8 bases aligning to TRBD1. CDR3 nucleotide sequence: TGTTCCAGCAGCTTAGGGATTGGACAGGGCCTACCCTACGAGCAGTACTTC. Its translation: CSSSLGIGQGLPYEQYF.